These T cell receptor beta chains were read from a single sample in a study of high-grade serous ovarian cancer treatment subgroups. This table comes from immunoSEQ multiplex PCR, and its TCRdb copy is limited to in-frame clones, with some not included. The table has about 28,000 clones, roughly 80% seen once; the top ten hold around 2.3%. The specimen was tumor tissue. These TCRs come from a human donor with high-grade serous ovarian cancer. The CDR3 runs from the conserved cysteine through the conserved F or W. A D gene is named only where the DNA matches it firmly. Clone size is shown for a subset of rows, as once, few, many or a class of expanded clone.

J gene | D gene | clone size | V gene | CDR3 protein | CDR3 DNA
TRBJ1-2 | - | - | TRBV2 | CASSVSSTINYGYTF | TGTGCCAGCAGTGTGTCAAGCACGATTAACTATGGCTACACCTTC
TRBJ1-1 | - | - | TRBV6-6 | CASSYAVNTEAFF | TGTGCCAGCAGTTACGCAGTGAACACTGAAGCTTTCTTT
TRBJ2-3 | - | once | TRBV5-1 | CASSPLGSSSDTQYF | TGCGCCAGCAGCCCCCTCGGGTCTAGCTCCGATACGCAGTATTTT
TRBJ2-7 | TRBD2 | - | TRBV28 | CASSLIAGGKYEQYF | TGTGCCAGCAGTTTAATAGCGGGAGGGAAGTACGAGCAGTACTTC
TRBJ2-7 | TRBD2 | - | TRBV4-1 | CASSQDPREASYEQYF | TGCGCCAGCAGCCAAGATCCGCGGGAGGCCTCCTACGAGCAGTACTTC
TRBJ2-7 | - | - | TRBV11-2 | CASSARRDASSYEQYF | TGTGCCAGCAGCGCACGGCGGGACGCGAGCTCCTACGAGCAGTACTTC
TRBJ1-1 | - | - | TRBV21-1 | CASTSGGGTEAFF | TGTGCCAGCACTTCAGGGGGTGGGACTGAAGCTTTCTTT
TRBJ1-2 | - | - | TRBV18 | CASSLTGPNYGYTF | TGTGCCAGCTCGTTGACCGGGCCCAACTATGGCTACACCTTC
TRBJ2-3 | TRBD2 | - | TRBV2 | CASSNSGGSSTDTQYF | TGTGCCAGCAGTAACTCGGGGGGTTCTAGCACAGATACGCAGTATTTT
TRBJ2-7 | - | - | TRBV29-1 | CSVEDRAGQSYEQYF | TGCAGCGTTGAAGATCGGGCAGGCCAATCCTACGAGCAGTACTTC
TRBJ2-7 | TRBD2 | - | TRBV6-5 | CASSYVSHVLAGEQYF | TGTGCCAGCAGTTACGTCTCCCACGTGCTAGCGGGAGAGCAGTACTTC
TRBJ2-7 | - | - | TRBV27 | CAARSPYEQYF | TGTGCGGCGCGCTCCCCCTACGAGCAGTACTTC
TRBJ1-1 | - | - | TRBV7-9 | CASSLEGGMGEAFF | TGTGCCAGCAGCTTAGAGGGGGGTATGGGTGAAGCTTTCTTT
TRBJ2-2 | TRBD1 | - | TRBV2 | CASSFSGTGNTGELFF | TGTGCCAGCAGTTTTTCCGGGACAGGTAACACCGGGGAGCTGTTTTTT
TRBJ1-6 | - | once | TRBV2 | CASSEFPRSGSPLHF | TGTGCCAGCAGTGAATTTCCCAGGTCGGGTTCACCCCTCCACTTT
TRBJ2-7 | TRBD2 | once | TRBV6-1 | CASTTTSGSYEQYF | TGTGCCAGCACCACTACTAGCGGGTCCTACGAGCAGTACTTC
TRBJ2-7 | - | - | TRBV10-3 | CAISRTSGDEQYF | TGTGCCATCAGCAGGACTTCTGGGGACGAGCAGTACTTC
TRBJ2-5 | - | - | TRBV29-1 | CSVAPPHLQLIVGQETQYF | TGCAGCGTTGCCCCGCCCCACCTGCAACTGATCGTAGGTCAAGAGACCCAGTACTTC
TRBJ2-3 | - | - | TRBV28 | CASSRSADTQYF | TGTGCCAGCAGTCGCTCGGCAGATACGCAGTATTTT
TRBJ1-5 | TRBD1 | - | TRBV9 | CASSAGQGYNQPQHF | TGTGCCAGCAGTGCGGGACAGGGTTACAATCAGCCCCAGCATTTT
TRBJ2-5 | TRBD1 | once | TRBV5-1 | CASSATGAEETQYF | TGCGCCAGCAGCGCGACAGGGGCGGAGGAGACCCAGTACTTC
TRBJ2-3 | - | - | TRBV6-6 | CASSPGGGRNTQYF | TGTGCCAGCAGTCCTGGAGGGGGGAGGAATACGCAGTATTTT
TRBJ1-5 | TRBD1 | - | TRBV19 | CASKGPRGSQPQHF | TGTGCCAGTAAAGGCCCCAGGGGGAGTCAGCCCCAGCATTTT
TRBJ1-4 | TRBD1 | - | TRBV19 | CASSPRRQGAEKLFF | TGTGCCAGTAGTCCTCGCCGACAGGGGGCTGAAAAACTGTTTTTT
TRBJ2-1 | - | - | TRBV4-1 | CASSQAGGEQFF | TGCGCCAGCAGCCAAGCCGGGGGTGAGCAGTTCTTC
TRBJ1-1 | - | - | TRBV9 | CASSAGFGNTEAFF | TGTGCCAGCAGCGCAGGGTTCGGGAACACTGAAGCTTTCTTT
TRBJ2-1 | TRBD1 | - | TRBV6-5 | CASSYSDRGPYNEQFF | TGTGCCAGCAGTTACTCAGACAGGGGTCCATACAATGAGCAGTTCTTC
TRBJ1-2 | - | once | TRBV7-3 | CASSLMAGTPDGYTF | TGTGCCAGCAGCTTAATGGCCGGGACACCCGATGGCTACACCTTC
TRBJ2-4 | TRBD2 | once | TRBV28 | CASSLLVAGGSGTKNIQYF | TGTGCCAGCAGTTTATTAGTAGCGGGAGGTTCGGGAACCAAAAACATTCAGTACTTC
TRBJ1-2 | TRBD1 | - | TRBV5-8 | CASSLIQGNGYTF | TGTGCCAGCAGCTTAATACAGGGGAATGGCTACACCTTC
TRBJ2-1 | - | - | TRBV7-2 | CASSLARPSEQFF | TGTGCCAGCAGCTTAGCGAGGCCTTCCGAGCAGTTCTTC
TRBJ2-7 | - | - | TRBV21-1 | CASSKGATGEQYF | TGTGCCAGCAGCAAAGGAGCTACAGGCGAGCAGTACTTC
TRBJ2-5 | - | - | TRBV5-1 | CASSPGLSETQYF | TGCGCCAGCAGCCCAGGGTTGTCGGAGACCCAGTACTTC
TRBJ1-1 | TRBD1 | - | TRBV5-1 | CASSYRGKAEAFF | TGCGCCAGCAGCTACAGGGGAAAGGCTGAAGCTTTCTTT
TRBJ1-4 | - | - | TRBV5-1 | CASSYSRVEGNEKLFF | TGCGCCAGCAGCTACTCCAGGGTGGAGGGTAATGAAAAACTGTTTTTT
TRBJ1-1 | - | few | TRBV6-5 | CASSYSTKALNTEAFF | TGTGCCAGCAGTTACTCGACTAAGGCGTTGAACACTGAAGCTTTCTTT
TRBJ2-2 | TRBD2 | - | TRBV4-2 | CASRPGGAGAGELFF | TGTGCCAGCAGACCGGGGGGTGCGGGAGCCGGGGAGCTGTTTTTT
TRBJ2-7 | TRBD2 | - | TRBV5-1 | CASSYWTSGRYEQYF | TGCGCCAGCAGCTATTGGACTAGCGGGAGATACGAGCAGTACTTC
TRBJ2-3 | - | once | TRBV10-3 | CAISRERTDTQYF | TGTGCCATCAGCAGGGAACGCACAGATACGCAGTATTTT